This TCR beta chain comes out of a study of CD8 T cells in ankylosing spondylitis. As the method for making TCR beta libraries, quantitative 5'-RACE with molecular barcodes was used. Via MiXCR, TCRdb re-called the 5' RACE reads, giving one row per CDR3 protein. The sample yields a few hundred thousand distinct CDR3 sequences, 15% to 25% seen once. Germline assignment: CDR1 ENHRY and CDR2 SYGVKD. Trimming cost V 9 bases and J 4 bases, with 19 bases left between them. The CDR3 is 15 residues long. Comment on this clonotype: Its specificity is not known.

Study observations and caveats: Reported data indicate significant enrichment of disease-linked clones within matched ankylosing spondylitis synovial fluid. Both synovial fluid and blood in reactive arthritis had previously been reported to carry some motif variants. Peripheral blood held disease-linked clones only at relatively low frequency, and these were CD8+.

The V gene is TRBV10-3, the J gene TRBJ2-1, with D possibly being TRBD1 or TRBD2 (6 bases each). Sequencing was carried out using blood, either unsorted or a sorted T cell fraction (not recorded which). The sequence came from a male donor with ankylosing spondylitis or in good health (not recorded which). CDR3 DNA: TGTGCCATGGGGGGCAGGGCCGATGATTACAATGAGCAGTTCTTC. This encodes CAMGGRADDYNEQFF.